Below, 15 T cell receptor beta chains from the same sample are listed, as sequenced in a study of STAT5B mutations in CD4+ large granular lymphocyte leukemia. The table came from immunoSEQ multiplex PCR; TCRdb's copy has only in-frame clones and leaves some out. Counted here are about 30,000 clones, more than 65% occurring once; the ten biggest clones make up over 2%. Material for sequencing was CD4+ T cells from blood buffy coats. Receptor source: a human donor in good health.

The table lists this clone with a count of one. The chain links TRBV18 to TRBJ2-1; possible D gene TRBD1, 6 bases. This CDR3 comprises 13 residues. The ends were cut back, 6 bases at V and 14 bases at J, with 20 bases in the middle. Germline CDR1 is KGHSH and CDR2 is LQKENI. In nucleotides, the CDR3 is TGTGCCAGCTCCCCCTATCCACAGGGTGCCGAGTTCTTC. The encoded protein is CASSPYPQGAEFF.

This clone was picked up one time. The V gene is TRBV5-5, the J gene TRBJ2-7; 7 bases match TRBD1. Germline V gene data show CDR1 as SGHKS and CDR2 as YYEKEE (reference sequence). V shed 1 base, J shed 5 bases, and the junction held 6 bases outside the gene matches. The CDR3 extends over 14 amino acids. The CDR3 nucleotides read TGTGCCAGCAGCTTGCGAGGGGGCAGGGACGAGCAGTACTTC. This sequence encodes CASSLRGGRDEQYF. The variable domain in full, with the rest retrieved from reference TRBV5-5 and TRBJ2-7, is DAGVTQSPTHLIKTRGQQVTLRCSPISGHKSVSWYQQVLGQGPQFIFQYYEKEERGRGNFPDRFSARQFPNYSSELNVNALLLGDSALYLCASSLRGGRDEQYFGPGTRLTVT.

The V and J genes are TRBV9 and TRBJ1-3; D ambiguous. V gave up 2 bases and J gave up 0 bases, with 3 bases separating them. CDR1 and CDR2 (germline): SGDLS, YYNGEE. The CDR3 spans 13 residues. The CDR3, as DNA: TGTGCCAGCAGCGTTGGCTCTGGAAACACCATATATTTT. It yields the protein CASSVGSGNTIYF.

The V call is TRBV29-1, the J call TRBJ1-2; perhaps TRBD1 as D (6 bases). Germline V lookup: CDR1 SQVTM, CDR2 ANQGSEA. This CDR3 has 13 residues. V dropped 5 bases and J dropped 4 bases, with 14 bases sitting between them. CDR3 sequence reads: CSVQGGGSYGYTF. CDR3 DNA: TGCAGCGTTCAAGGGGGGGGAAGCTATGGCTACACCTTC.

The V gene is TRBV19, the J gene TRBJ2-7; D perhaps matches TRBD2 (5 bases). Trimming left V 4 bases short and J 0 bases short, with 16 bases between. The CDR3 has 16 amino acids. From germline, CDR1 is LNHDA and CDR2 SQIVND (reference sequence). The CDR3 protein is CASSTGRGLSSYEQYF. CDR3 in DNA: TGTGCCAGTAGTACGGGTCGCGGACTGAGCTCCTACGAGCAGTACTTC. The full variable domain, rest sourced from reference TRBV19 and TRBJ2-7, is DGGITQSPKYLFRKEGQNVTLSCEQNLNHDAMYWYRQDPGQGLRLIYYSQIVNDFQKGDIAEGYSVSREKKESFPLTVTSAQKNPTAFYLCASSTGRGLSSYEQYFGPGTRLTVT.

The genes are TRBV13 and TRBJ2-3; perhaps TRBD1 as D (6 bases). V was cut by 5 bases and J by 1 base, with 10 bases left in between. Germline CDR1 is PRHDT and CDR2 is FYEKMQ (reference sequence). This CDR3 region has 14 residues. The CDR3 loop is CASSNHRGTDTQYF. The CDR3 coding sequence is TGTGCCAGCAGCAACCACAGGGGCACAGATACGCAGTATTTT.

The J gene is TRBJ2-7, the V gene TRBV10-3, with 8 bases matching TRBD2. Looked up from germline, CDR1 is ENHRY and CDR2 is SYGVKD. V gave up 10 bases and J gave up 5 bases; unmatched junction bases: 7. This CDR3 contains 12 residues. The CDR3 here is CATGGAGDEQYF. In nucleotides, the CDR3 is TGTGCCACGGGGGGGGCAGGGGACGAGCAGTACTTC.

CDR3 nucleotides: TGCGCCAGCAGCCAAATTCCCTCCTTGGGCGGCGGGACGCAGTATTTT. Residues: CASSQIPSLGGGTQYF. This chain links TRBV4-3 with TRBJ2-3; a weak D match, TRBD2 (5 bases). The CDR3 runs to 16 residues. Between the trimmed V and J ends, which lost 2 bases and 9 bases, there was a span of 21 bases. CDR1 and CDR2 from the germline V gene are LGHNA and YSLEER.

V is TRBV6-1 and J is TRBJ2-7, with D perhaps matching TRBD2 (7 bases). The V end lost 2 bases, the J end lost 6 bases, and 14 bases lay between the germline ends. From germline, CDR1 is MNHNS and CDR2 SASEGT. The CDR3 is made up of 14 amino acids. Here the CDR3 DNA reads TGTGCCAGCAGTGAACTCTGGGGGGGCGGCGAGCAGTACTTC. Amino acids: CASSELWGGGEQYF.

The rearrangement joins TRBV5-1 to TRBJ1-2; D not resolved. CDR3 size: 14 residues. The germline CDR1 and CDR2 sequences are SGHRS and YFSETQ. V lost 0 bases and J lost 7, with 13 bases in between. CDR3: CASSLVAEGGGYTF. The CDR3 DNA follows: TGCGCCAGCAGCTTGGTGGCGGAAGGTGGTGGCTACACCTTC.

This clone came up once. V gene TRBV19 combines with J gene TRBJ1-2; D gene uncertain. Germline V gene lookup returns CDR1 LNHDA and CDR2 SQIVND (reference sequence). Trimming pared 4 bases from V and 8 bases from J, leaving 17 bases between. The CDR3 totals 14 residues. The CDR3: CASSRTALVGGYTF. The CDR3 region has the DNA TGTGCCAGTAGTAGGACCGCGCTGGTAGGAGGCTACACCTTC.

The V and J genes are TRBV7-2 and TRBJ2-5, with 11 nucleotides matching TRBD1. The germline gives CDR1 SGHTA, CDR2 FQGNSA. V trimming: 3 bases; J trimming: 6 bases; junction bases outside the gene matches: 9. The CDR3 is 16 residues long. The CDR3 coding sequence is TGTGCCAGCAGCTTCCCCGGGACAGGGGGGCCAAAGACCCAGTACTTC. Amino acid sequence: CASSFPGTGGPKTQYF.

This clone appeared once. The rearrangement links TRBV5-1 to TRBJ2-7, with a tentative D call TRBD2 (7 bases). CDR3 length: 16 residues. V shed 0 bases and J shed 0 bases, with 13 bases lying between them. The germline CDR1 and CDR2 sequences are SGHRS and YFSETQ. In nucleotides, the CDR3 is TGCGCCAGCAGCTTGGCCGAGGGGGGGAGCTCCTACGAGCAGTACTTC. Protein: CASSLAEGGSSYEQYF.

J is TRBJ2-3 and V is TRBV30; 7 bases are a match to TRBD1. CDR1 is GTSNPN and CDR2 is SVGIG in the germline V gene (reference sequence). V gave up 1 base and J gave up 5 bases; unmatched junction bases: 3. The CDR3 is made up of 13 amino acids. CDR3: CAWSDRGVDTQYF. The CDR3 nucleotides read TGTGCCTGGAGTGACAGGGGAGTAGATACGCAGTATTTT.

V and J are TRBV18 and TRBJ1-5, with 8 bases that match TRBD1. CDR1 and CDR2 (germline): KGHSH, LQKENI. The CDR3 covers 15 residues. V shed 6 bases, J shed 4 bases, and the junction held 8 bases outside the gene matches. The CDR3 nucleotides read TGTGCCAGCTCTGCCGGGGGACAGGTTAATCAGCCCCAGCATTTT. This translates into CASSAGGQVNQPQHF.